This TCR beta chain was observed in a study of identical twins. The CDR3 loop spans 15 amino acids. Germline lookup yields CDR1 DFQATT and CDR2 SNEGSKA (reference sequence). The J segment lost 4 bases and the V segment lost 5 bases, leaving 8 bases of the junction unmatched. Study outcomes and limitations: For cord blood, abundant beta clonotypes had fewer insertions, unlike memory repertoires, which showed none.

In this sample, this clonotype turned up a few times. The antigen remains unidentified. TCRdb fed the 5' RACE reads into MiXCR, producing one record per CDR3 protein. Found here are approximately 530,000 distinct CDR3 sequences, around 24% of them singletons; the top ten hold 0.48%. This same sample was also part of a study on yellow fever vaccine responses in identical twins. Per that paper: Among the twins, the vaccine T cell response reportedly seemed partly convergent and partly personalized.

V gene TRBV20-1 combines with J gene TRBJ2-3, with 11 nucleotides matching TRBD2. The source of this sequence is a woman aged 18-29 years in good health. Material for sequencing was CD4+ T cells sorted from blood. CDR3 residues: CSAAIAGGPADTQYF. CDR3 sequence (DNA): TGCAGTGCTGCTATAGCGGGAGGGCCGGCAGATACGCAGTATTTT.